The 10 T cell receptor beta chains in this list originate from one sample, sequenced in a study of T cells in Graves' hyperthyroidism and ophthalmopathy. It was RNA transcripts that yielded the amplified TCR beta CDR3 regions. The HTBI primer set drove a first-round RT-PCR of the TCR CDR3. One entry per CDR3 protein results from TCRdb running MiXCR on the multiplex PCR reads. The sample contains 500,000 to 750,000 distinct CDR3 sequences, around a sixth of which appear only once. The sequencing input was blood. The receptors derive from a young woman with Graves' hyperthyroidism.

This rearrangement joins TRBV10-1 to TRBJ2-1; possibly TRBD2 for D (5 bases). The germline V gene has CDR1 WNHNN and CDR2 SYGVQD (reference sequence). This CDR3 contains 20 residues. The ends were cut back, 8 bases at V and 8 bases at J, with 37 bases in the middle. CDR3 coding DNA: TGCGCCAGCGACGCATCCGTGCTAGTATGCCTGCCTCCAGAGAGGGATGAGCAGTTCTTC. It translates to CASDASVLVCLPPERDEQFF.

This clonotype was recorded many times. Written as DNA, the CDR3 is TGTGCCAGCAGTCTCCGGACTAGCGGGAGGCCCCCAACCTACGAGCAGTACTTC. This codes for CASSLRTSGRPPTYEQYF. The V call is TRBV6-1, the J call TRBJ2-7, with 14 nucleotides matching TRBD2. The germline CDR1 and CDR2 sequences are MNHNS and SASEGT. The CDR3 extends over 18 amino acids. Losses at the gene ends were 5 bases for V and 2 bases for J; bases not matched to a gene: 11.

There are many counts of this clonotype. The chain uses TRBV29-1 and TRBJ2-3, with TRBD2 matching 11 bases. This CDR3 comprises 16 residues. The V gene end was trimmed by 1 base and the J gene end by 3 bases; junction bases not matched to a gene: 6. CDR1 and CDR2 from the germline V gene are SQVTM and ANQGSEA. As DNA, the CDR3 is TGCAGCGTTGAAGGGGGGCCTAGCGGGAGGACAGATACGCAGTATTTT. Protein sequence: CSVEGGPSGRTDTQYF.

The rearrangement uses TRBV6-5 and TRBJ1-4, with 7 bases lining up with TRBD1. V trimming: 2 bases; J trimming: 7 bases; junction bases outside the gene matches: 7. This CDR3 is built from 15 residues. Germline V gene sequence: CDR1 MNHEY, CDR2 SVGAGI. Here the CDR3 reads CASSYLGRGGEKLFF. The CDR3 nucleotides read TGTGCCAGCAGTTACCTCGGCAGGGGGGGTGAAAAACTGTTTTTT.

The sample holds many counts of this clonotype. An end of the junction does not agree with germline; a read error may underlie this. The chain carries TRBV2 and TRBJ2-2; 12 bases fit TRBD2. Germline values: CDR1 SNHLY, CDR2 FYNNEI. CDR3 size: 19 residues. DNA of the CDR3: TGTGCCAGCAGGGAAGGACTAGCGGGACGGAATTCGAACACCGGGGAGCTGTTTTTT. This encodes CASREGLAGRNSNTGELFF.

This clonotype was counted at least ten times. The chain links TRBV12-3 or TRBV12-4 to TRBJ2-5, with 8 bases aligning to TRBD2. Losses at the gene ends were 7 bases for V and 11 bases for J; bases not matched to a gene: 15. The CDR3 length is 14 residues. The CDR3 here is CASMLGLEHTGQYF. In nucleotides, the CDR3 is TGTGCCAGCATGTTGGGACTAGAACATACCGGACAGTACTTC.

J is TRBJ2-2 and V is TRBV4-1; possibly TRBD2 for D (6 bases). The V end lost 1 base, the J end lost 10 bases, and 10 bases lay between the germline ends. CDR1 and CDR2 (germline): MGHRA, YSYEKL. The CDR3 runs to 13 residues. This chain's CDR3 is CASSQGDSTELFF. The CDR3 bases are TGCGCCAGCAGCCAAGGGGACTCCACGGAGCTGTTTTTT.

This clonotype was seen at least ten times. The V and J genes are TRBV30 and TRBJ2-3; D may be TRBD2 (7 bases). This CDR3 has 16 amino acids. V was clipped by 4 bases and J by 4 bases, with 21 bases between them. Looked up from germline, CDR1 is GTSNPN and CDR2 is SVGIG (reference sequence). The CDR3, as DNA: TGTGCCTGGACGGACGGGGGGCTAAGAGTACCAGATACGCAGTATTTT. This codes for CAWTDGGLRVPDTQYF.

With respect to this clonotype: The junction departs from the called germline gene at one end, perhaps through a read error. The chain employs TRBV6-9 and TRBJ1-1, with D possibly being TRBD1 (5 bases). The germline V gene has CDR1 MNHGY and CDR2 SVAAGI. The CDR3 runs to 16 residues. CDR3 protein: CAGSYLGQGMNTEAFF. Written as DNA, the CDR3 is TGTGCCGGCAGTTACCTCGGGCAGGGAATGAACACTGAAGCTTTCTTT.

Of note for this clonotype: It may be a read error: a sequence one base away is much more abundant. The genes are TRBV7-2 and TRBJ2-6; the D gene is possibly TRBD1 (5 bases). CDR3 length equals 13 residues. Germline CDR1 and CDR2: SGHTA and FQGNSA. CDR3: CAILASGADVLTF. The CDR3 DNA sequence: TGTGCCATCTTGGCCTCTGGGGCCGACGTCCTGACTTTC.